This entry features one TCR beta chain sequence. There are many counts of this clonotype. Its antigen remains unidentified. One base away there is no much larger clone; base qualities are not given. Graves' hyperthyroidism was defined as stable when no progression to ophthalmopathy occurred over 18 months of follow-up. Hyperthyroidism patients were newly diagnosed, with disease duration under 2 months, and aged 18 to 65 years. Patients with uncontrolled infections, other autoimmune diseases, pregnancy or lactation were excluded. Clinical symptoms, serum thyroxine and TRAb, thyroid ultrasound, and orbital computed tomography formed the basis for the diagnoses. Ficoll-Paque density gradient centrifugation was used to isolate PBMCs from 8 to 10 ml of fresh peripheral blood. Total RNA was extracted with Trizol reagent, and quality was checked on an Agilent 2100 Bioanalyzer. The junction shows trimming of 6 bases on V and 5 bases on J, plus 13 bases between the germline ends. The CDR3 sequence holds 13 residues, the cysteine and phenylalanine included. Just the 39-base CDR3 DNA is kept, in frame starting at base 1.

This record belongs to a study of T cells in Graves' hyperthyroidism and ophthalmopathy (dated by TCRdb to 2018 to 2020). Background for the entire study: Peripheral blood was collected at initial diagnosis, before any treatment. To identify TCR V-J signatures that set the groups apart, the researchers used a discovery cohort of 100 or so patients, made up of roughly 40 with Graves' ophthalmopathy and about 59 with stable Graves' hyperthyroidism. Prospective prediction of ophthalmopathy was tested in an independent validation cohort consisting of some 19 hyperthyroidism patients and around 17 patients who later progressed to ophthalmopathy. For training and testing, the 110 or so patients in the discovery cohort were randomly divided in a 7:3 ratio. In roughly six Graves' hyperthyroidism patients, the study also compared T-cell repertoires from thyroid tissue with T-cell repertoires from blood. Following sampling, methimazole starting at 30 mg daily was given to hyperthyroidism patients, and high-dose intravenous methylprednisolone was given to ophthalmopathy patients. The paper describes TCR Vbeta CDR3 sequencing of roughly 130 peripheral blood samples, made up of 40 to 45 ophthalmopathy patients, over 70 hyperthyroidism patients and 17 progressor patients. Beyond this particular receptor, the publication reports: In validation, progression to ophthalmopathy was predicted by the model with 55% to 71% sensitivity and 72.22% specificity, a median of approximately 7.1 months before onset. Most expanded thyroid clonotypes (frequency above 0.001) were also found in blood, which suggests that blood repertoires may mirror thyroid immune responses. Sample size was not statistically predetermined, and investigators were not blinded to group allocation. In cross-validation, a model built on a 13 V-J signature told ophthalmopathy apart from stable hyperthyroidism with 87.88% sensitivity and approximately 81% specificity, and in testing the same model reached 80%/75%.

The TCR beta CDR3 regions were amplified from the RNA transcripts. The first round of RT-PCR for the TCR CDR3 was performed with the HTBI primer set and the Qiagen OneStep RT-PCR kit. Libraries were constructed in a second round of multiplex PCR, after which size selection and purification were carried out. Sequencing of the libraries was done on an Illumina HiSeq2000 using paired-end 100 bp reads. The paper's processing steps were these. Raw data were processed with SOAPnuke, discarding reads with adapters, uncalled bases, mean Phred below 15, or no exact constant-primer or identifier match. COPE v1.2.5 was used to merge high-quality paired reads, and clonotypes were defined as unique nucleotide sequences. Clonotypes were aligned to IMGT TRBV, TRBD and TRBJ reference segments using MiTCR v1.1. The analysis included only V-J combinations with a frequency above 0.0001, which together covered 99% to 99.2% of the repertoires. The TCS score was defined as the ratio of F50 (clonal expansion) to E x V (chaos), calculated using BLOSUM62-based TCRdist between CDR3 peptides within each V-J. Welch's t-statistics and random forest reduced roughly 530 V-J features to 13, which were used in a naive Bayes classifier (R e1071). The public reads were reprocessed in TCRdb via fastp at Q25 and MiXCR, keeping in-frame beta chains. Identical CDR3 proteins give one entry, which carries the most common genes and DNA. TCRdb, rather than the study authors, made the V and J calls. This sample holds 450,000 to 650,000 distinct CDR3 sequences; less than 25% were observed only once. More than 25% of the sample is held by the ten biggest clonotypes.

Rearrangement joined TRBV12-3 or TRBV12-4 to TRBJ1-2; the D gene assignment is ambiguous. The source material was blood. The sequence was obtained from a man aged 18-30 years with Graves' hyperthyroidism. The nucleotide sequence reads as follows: TGTGCCAGCAGGAGGGCGACTGTGTATGGCTACACCTTC. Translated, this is CASRRATVYGYTF.